This section outlines one T cell receptor beta chain sequence together with its context. The sample originates from a study of blood T cell repertoires in COVID-19. Across the study: COVID-19 samples, acute and convalescent, were from the United States, Italy and Spain.

The CDR3 length is 14 residues. The V gene end was trimmed by 6 bases and the J gene end by 4 bases; junction bases not matched to a gene: 3. Assay used: immunoSEQ multiplex PCR; TCRdb lists only in-frame clones, some missing. There are hundreds of thousands of clones in the sample; around 90% occur only once, and approximately 12% lies in the top ten. The clonotype originates from a woman aged 18-35 years who had recovered from COVID-19. Sequenced: peripheral blood. The chain employs TRBV23-1 and TRBJ2-2; 9 bases are shared with TRBD1. TRBV23-1 has ORF status, its function being uncertain. CDR3 sequence reads: CASRRTGVTGELFF. CDR3 bases: TGCGCCAGCAGACGGACAGGGGTCACCGGGGAGCTGTTTTTT.